This T cell receptor beta chain appears in the sequencing data of a study of blood T cell repertoires in COVID-19. Study at large: Donors in Cohort 3 who had recovered were those with two negative PCRs, healthcare professional clearance, or resolution of their symptoms.

CDR3 length equals 15 residues. The V gene end was trimmed by 5 bases and the J gene end by 8 bases; junction bases not matched to a gene: 11. Original processing methods: Amplification of reference gene primers provided the estimated nucleated cell counts. TCRdb keeps only in-frame clones here, not all; method: immunoSEQ multiplex PCR. V and J calls and clone size are copied from that table; D and trimming were computed from the DNA. The sample includes about 210,000 clones, roughly 86% of them seen just once. Researchers sorted participants into cohorts using their self-reported clinical history. Sequenced input: PBMCs or T cells enriched from blood (not recorded which). The chain links TRBV23-1 to TRBJ2-1; TRBD1 aligns across 8 bases. TRBV23-1 is given ORF status, its function remaining uncertain. The source of this sequence is a middle-aged woman in a cohort exposed to, infected with or recovered from COVID-19 (not recorded which). DNA for the CDR3: TGCGCCAGCAGTAACCGGACAGGGTTCCCTCATGAGCAGTTCTTC. Encoded protein: CASSNRTGFPHEQFF.